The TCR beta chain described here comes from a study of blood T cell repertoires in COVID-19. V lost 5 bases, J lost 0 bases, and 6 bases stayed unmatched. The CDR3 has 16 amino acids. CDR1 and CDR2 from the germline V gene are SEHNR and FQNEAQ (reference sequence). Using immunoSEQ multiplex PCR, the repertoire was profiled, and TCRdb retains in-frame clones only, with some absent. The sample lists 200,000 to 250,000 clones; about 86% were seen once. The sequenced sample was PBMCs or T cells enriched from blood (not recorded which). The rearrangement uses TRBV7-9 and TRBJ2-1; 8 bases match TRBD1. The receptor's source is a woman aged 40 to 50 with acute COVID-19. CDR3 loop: CASSLRTGGSYNEQFF. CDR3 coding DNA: TGTGCCAGCAGCCTCCGAACAGGGGGCTCCTACAATGAGCAGTTCTTC.